Listed below are T cell receptor beta chains from one sample, sequenced in a study of blood T cell repertoires in COVID-19. Clones were sequenced by immunoSEQ multiplex PCR, and TCRdb holds only the in-frame ones, with some missing. The sample has about 97,000 clones; approximately 84% are singletons. The sample was peripheral blood. Source of these receptors: a man aged 65 to 79 with acute or convalescent COVID-19. CDR3s leave out the opening cysteine and the closing phenylalanine or tryptophan. The D gene is left open where the match is weak.

>TRBV2|NA|TRBJ1-1
ASRQGGGRGWTEAF
>TRBV3-1/TRBV3-2|TRBD1|TRBJ2-5
ASSQVRGTGKETQY
>TRBV19|NA|TRBJ2-2
ASLDRAPGGELF
>TRBV18|TRBD1|TRBJ1-1
ASSPDRVNTEAF
>TRBV6-1|NA|TRBJ2-7
ASSESGSGRDEQY
>TRBV9|NA|TRBJ1-2
ASSAPWGTNDGYT
>TRBV19|NA|TRBJ2-3
ASSMGWSGGTDTQY
>TRBV30|NA|TRBJ2-7
AWSQGSSLGEQY
>TRBV5-4|TRBD1|TRBJ1-2
ASSSGGQGVSNYGYT
>TRBV27|NA|TRBJ2-1
ASSFDISYNEQF
>TRBV6-5|TRBD1|TRBJ1-3
ASRPSGGSGNTIY
>TRBV6-4|TRBD2|TRBJ2-3
ASSEGLAGADTQY
>TRBV6-5|TRBD2|TRBJ2-3
ASSYSAGTRI
>TRBV25-1|NA|TRBJ2-3
ASSRRPIGTDTQY
>TRBV10-3|TRBD2|TRBJ2-7
AISEETSGLSKGYEQY
>TRBV14|NA|TRBJ2-2
ASSQFLTGELF
>TRBV30|NA|TRBJ1-4
AWSVRENEKLF
>TRBV3-1/TRBV3-2|TRBD1|TRBJ2-4
ASSQGQLHIQY
>TRBV9|NA|TRBJ1-3
ASSPSFYAGNTIY
>TRBV7-6|TRBD2|TRBJ2-1
ASSSQPSGSYNEQF
>TRBV7-9|NA|TRBJ2-7
ASSSMGREQY
>TRBV15|TRBD2|TRBJ2-5
ATSRGLAGEFPQETQY
>TRBV10-1|NA|TRBJ2-2
ASRVDPGDRKTGELF
>TRBV6-6|NA|TRBJ1-2
ASVPPTREGDGYT
>TRBV5-1|TRBD2|TRBJ2-3
ASSLITSGSADTQY
>TRBV4-1|TRBD2|TRBJ2-1
ASSQGGGLAAKQF
>TRBV6-1|NA|TRBJ2-3
ASSEDRPDTQY
>TRBV14|TRBD1|TRBJ2-7
ASSRQGVTYEQY
>TRBV2|NA|TRBJ2-1
ATLVGSQEYNEQF
>TRBV6-6|TRBD1|TRBJ1-5
ASSWDRASNQPQH
>TRBV5-1|NA|TRBJ2-1
ASSNGRGRFNEQF
>TRBV7-2|NA|TRBJ2-7
ASSLGGAGSSYEQY
>TRBV28|NA|TRBJ2-3
ASLPWGEIADTQY
>TRBV3-1/TRBV3-2|TRBD2|TRBJ2-7
ASSQAWGGASSYEQY
>TRBV6-5|NA|TRBJ1-2
ASTLGAGVSSAYT
>TRBV2|NA|TRBJ2-5
AGRLVGTQY
>TRBV18|NA|TRBJ2-1
ASSPRQYNEQF
>TRBV28|TRBD2|TRBJ2-1
ASREPSGRVYEQF
>TRBV19|TRBD2|TRBJ2-7
ASSPLIAGGSYEQY
>TRBV5-5|TRBD2|TRBJ2-2
ASSSGLSGGSGELF
>TRBV10-3|NA|TRBJ1-1
AISDDRQGPMNTEAF
>TRBV7-2|TRBD2|TRBJ2-1
ASSRGLADEQF
>TRBV6-5|NA|TRBJ1-1
ASRITANRDGEAF
>TRBV6-6|NA|TRBJ2-7
ASSSTAYEQY
>TRBV7-2|NA|TRBJ2-1
ASSLARNEQF
>TRBV10-1|TRBD1|TRBJ1-2
ASRLRDRTYGYT
>TRBV5-1|TRBD2|TRBJ2-2
ASSPSGNTGELF
>TRBV5-1|TRBD1|TRBJ1-5
ASSPGQGGQPQH
>TRBV12-3/TRBV12-4|TRBD1|TRBJ2-5
ASMRGPPETQY
>TRBV3-1/TRBV3-2|NA|TRBJ2-4
ASSQPGITKNIQY
>TRBV29-1|TRBD1|TRBJ1-4
SADRGGEKLF